Each of the 15 T cell receptor beta chains below was sequenced from the same sample in a study of Graves' ophthalmopathy and Graves' hyperthyroidism. The TCR beta CDR3 regions underwent amplification from RNA transcripts. Investigators did first-round RT-PCR with HTBI primers, then second-round multiplex PCR. TCRdb reanalysed the multiplex PCR reads using MiXCR and keeps one entry per CDR3 protein. The sample contains 900,000 to 1,200,000 distinct CDR3 sequences, less than 45% of which appear only once. The sample taken for sequencing was peripheral blood or thyroid tissue (not recorded which). The receptor source for this set is an adult man with Graves' hyperthyroidism.

The rearrangement uses TRBV11-2 and TRBJ2-6; 12 bases line up with TRBD2. This CDR3 contains 20 residues. Looked up from germline, CDR1 is SGHAT and CDR2 is FQNNGV. The CDR3 loop reads CARDKYQRLAGDSGANVLTF. CDR3 DNA sequence: TGTGCTAGAGATAAGTATCAGCGACTAGCGGGGGACTCTGGGGCCAACGTCCTGACTTTC.

With regard to this clonotype: An end of the junction does not agree with germline; a read error may underlie this. The chain employs TRBV12-3 or TRBV12-4 and TRBJ1-1; D call uncertain. This CDR3 spans 11 amino acids. The CDR3 is CASSRYTGAFF. The DNA for the CDR3 is TGTGCCAGCAGTAGATACACTGGAGCTTTCTTT.

J is TRBJ1-4 and V is TRBV7-8, with no clear D. This CDR3 spans 14 amino acids. Trimming cost V 4 bases and J 7 bases, with 13 bases left between them. CDR1 is SGHVS and CDR2 is FQNEAQ in the germline V gene. Here the CDR3 reads CASSSSGRTEKLFF. CDR3 sequence (DNA): TGTGCCAGCAGCTCATCAGGACGGACTGAAAAACTGTTTTTT.

This clonotype was counted once. This chain joins TRBV29-1 and TRBJ2-7; weak D call: TRBD2 (5 bases). The CDR3 contains 10 residues. The germline V gene has CDR1 SQVTM and CDR2 ANQGSEA. The CDR3 reads CSSPGYEQYF. The CDR3 DNA reads TGCAGTTCCCCGGGGTACGAGCAGTACTTC.

The J gene is TRBJ1-5, the V gene TRBV20-1, with 12 bases lining up with TRBD1. The ends lost 4 bases at V and 3 bases at J; junction bases unmatched: 7. The germline CDR1 and CDR2 sequences are DFQATT and SNEGSKA (reference sequence). This CDR3 is 16 amino acids long. CDR3 protein: CSATYTGQGANQPQHF. CDR3 DNA sequence: TGCAGTGCTACGTATACGGGACAGGGGGCCAATCAGCCCCAGCATTTT.

This CDR3 reads CSVVAKGRTDTQYF. The CDR3 DNA is TGCAGCGTTGTAGCGAAGGGACGCACAGATACGCAGTATTTT. The chain combines TRBV29-1 with TRBJ2-3; tentatively, D is TRBD1 or TRBD2 (5 bases each). This CDR3 comprises 14 residues. Germline assignment: CDR1 SQVTM and CDR2 ANQGSEA. V was shortened by 4 bases and J by 1 base, with 12 bases between the two germline ends.

This clonotype appeared once. V gene TRBV9 combines with J gene TRBJ1-5, with a weak D call TRBD1 (5 bases). In germline, CDR1 is SGDLS, CDR2 YYNGEE. Between the trimmed V and J ends, which lost 2 bases and 1 base, there was a span of 13 bases. The CDR3 is made up of 16 amino acids. The CDR3 spells CASSVCRRASNQPQHF. In DNA, the CDR3 is TGTGCCAGCAGCGTTTGCCGCAGGGCGAGCAATCAGCCCCAGCATTTT.

This clonotype was counted at least ten times. V and J are TRBV12-3 or TRBV12-4 and TRBJ2-7, with D perhaps TRBD1 (6 bases). The ends were cut back, 6 bases at V and 6 bases at J, with 12 bases in the middle. The CDR3 runs to 12 residues. The CDR3 DNA follows: TGTGCCAGCAGGGGCAGGGGATCCGAGCAGTACTTC. The encoded protein is CASRGRGSEQYF.

At least ten counts were recorded for this clonotype. DNA of the CDR3: TGTGCCAGCAGCCAGGGGGAGATCGGCTCCTACGAGCAGTACTTC. Translation: CASSQGEIGSYEQYF. This chain joins TRBV7-2 and TRBJ2-7; 7 bases agree with TRBD1. The V gene's germline CDR1 is SGHTA and CDR2 FQGNSA. The length of the CDR3 is 15 residues. Trimming at V came to 5 bases and at J to 0 bases, leaving 7 bases not matched to a gene.

This clonotype was recorded at least ten times. The rearrangement joins TRBV7-3 to TRBJ2-2; D might be TRBD2 (5 bases). The CDR3 sequence is 13 residues long. Trimming took off 8 bases at V and 0 bases at J, with 7 bases between the two ends. Germline V gene lookup returns CDR1 SGHTA and CDR2 FQGTGA. The CDR3 DNA reads TGTGCCAGCGCGGGCGCGAACACCGGGGAGCTGTTTTTT. Translating it yields CASAGANTGELFF. Drawing the rest from reference TRBV7-3 and TRBJ2-2, the complete variable domain is GAGVSQTPSNKVTEKGKYVELRCDPISGHTALYWYRQSLGQGPEFLIYFQGTGAADDSGLPNDRFFAVRPEGSVSTLKIQRTERGDSAVYLCASAGANTGELFFGEGSRLTVL.

This clonotype was counted a few times. The chain joins TRBV6-1 to TRBJ1-2; TRBD1 might be the D (5 bases). Germline V gene lookup returns CDR1 MNHNS and CDR2 SASEGT. V was trimmed by 8 bases and J by 5 bases, leaving 15 bases between them. The CDR3 contains 13 residues. The CDR3 protein is CASRDGPWYGYTF. The CDR3 DNA follows: TGTGCCAGCCGGGACGGTCCTTGGTATGGCTACACCTTC.

In this sample, this clonotype turned up many times. This chain links TRBV14 with TRBJ1-1; no clear D gene. The V end lost 3 bases, the J end lost 6 bases, and 11 bases lay between the germline ends. Per the germline V gene, CDR1 is SGHDN and CDR2 is FVKESK. There are 13 residues in the CDR3. The CDR3 nucleotides are TGTGCCAGCAGCCACGGCCTGAGAGCTGAAGCTTTCTTT. Protein sequence: CASSHGLRAEAFF.

This clonotype has a count of ten or more. This sequence joins TRBV7-9 and TRBJ2-7; possible D gene TRBD1, 6 bases. Per the germline V gene, CDR1 is SEHNR and CDR2 is FQNEAQ (reference sequence). V was cut by 5 bases and J by 5 bases, with 13 bases left in between. This CDR3 contains 13 residues. DNA for the CDR3: TGTGCCAGCAGCGTCGGCACAGGGCACGAGCAGTACTTC. Protein: CASSVGTGHEQYF.

In its sample, this clonotype was seen many times. The chain links TRBV20-1 to TRBJ1-5, with TRBD1 as a possible D gene (5 bases). Trimming removed 3 bases at V and 4 bases at J, with 10 bases between. This CDR3 has 13 amino acids. Germline CDR1 reads DFQATT; CDR2 reads SNEGSKA (reference sequence). In nucleotides, the CDR3 is TGCAGTGCTAGGCTCGAGGGGAATCAGCCCCAGCATTTT. Encoded protein: CSARLEGNQPQHF.

This clonotype was observed at least ten times. The gene calls are TRBV12-3 or TRBV12-4 and TRBJ2-7, with TRBD1 identical over 7 bases. This CDR3 is 12 amino acids long. Trimming took 6 bases from V and 5 from J; bases not matched to a gene: 4. CDR3: CASSPDRDEQYF. The CDR3 DNA is TGTGCCAGCAGCCCCGACAGGGACGAGCAGTACTTC.